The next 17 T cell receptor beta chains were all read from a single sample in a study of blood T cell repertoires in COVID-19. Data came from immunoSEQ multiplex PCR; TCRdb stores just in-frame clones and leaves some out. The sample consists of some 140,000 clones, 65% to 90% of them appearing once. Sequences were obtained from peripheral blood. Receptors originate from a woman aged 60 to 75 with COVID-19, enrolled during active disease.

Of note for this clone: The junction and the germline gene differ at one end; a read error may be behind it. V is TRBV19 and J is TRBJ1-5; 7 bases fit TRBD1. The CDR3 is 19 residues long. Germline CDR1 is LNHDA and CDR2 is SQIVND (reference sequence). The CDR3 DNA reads TGTGCAAGTAGTATCCGCATCCTCAACAGGGGCGATAGCAATCAGCCCCAGCATTTT. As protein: CASSIRILNRGDSNQPQHF.

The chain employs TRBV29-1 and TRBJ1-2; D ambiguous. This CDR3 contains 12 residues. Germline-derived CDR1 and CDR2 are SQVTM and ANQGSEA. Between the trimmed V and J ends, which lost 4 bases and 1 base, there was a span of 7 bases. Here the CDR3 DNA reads TGCAGCGTTGCAGGAGGTAACTATGGCTACACCTTC. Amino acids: CSVAGGNYGYTF.

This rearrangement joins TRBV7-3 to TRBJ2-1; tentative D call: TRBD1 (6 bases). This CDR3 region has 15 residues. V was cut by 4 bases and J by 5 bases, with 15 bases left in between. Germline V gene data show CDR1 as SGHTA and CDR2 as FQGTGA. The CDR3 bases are TGTGCCAGCAGCTCATACAGGGAAAACCACAATGAGCAGTTCTTC. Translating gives CASSSYRENHNEQFF.

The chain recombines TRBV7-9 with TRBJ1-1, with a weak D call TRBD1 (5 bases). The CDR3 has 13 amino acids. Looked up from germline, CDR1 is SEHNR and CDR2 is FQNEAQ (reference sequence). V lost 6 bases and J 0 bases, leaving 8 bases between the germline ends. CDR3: CASRGLLNTEAFF. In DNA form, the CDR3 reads TGTGCCAGCAGGGGACTATTGAACACTGAAGCTTTCTTT.

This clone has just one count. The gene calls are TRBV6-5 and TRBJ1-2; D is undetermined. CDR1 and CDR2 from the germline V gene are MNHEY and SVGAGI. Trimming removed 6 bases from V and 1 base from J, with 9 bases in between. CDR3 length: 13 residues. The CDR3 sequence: CASSLQSNYGYTF. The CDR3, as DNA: TGTGCCAGCAGCCTACAGAGTAACTATGGCTACACCTTC.

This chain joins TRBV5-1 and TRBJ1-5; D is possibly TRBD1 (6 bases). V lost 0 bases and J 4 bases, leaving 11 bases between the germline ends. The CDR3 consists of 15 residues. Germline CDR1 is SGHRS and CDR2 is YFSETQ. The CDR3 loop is CASSLEGGRNQPQHF. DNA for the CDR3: TGCGCCAGCAGCTTGGAAGGGGGACGTAATCAGCCCCAGCATTTT.

CDR3 DNA sequence: TGTGCCAGCTCACCAGCGGGAGTCGAGCAGTACTTC. Its protein is CASSPAGVEQYF. The J gene is TRBJ2-7, the V gene TRBV18; TRBD2 aligns across 7 bases. Germline assignment: CDR1 KGHSH and CDR2 LQKENI. After removal of 2 bases from V and 6 bases from J, the junction contained 1 base not matched to a gene. The CDR3 sequence is 12 residues long.

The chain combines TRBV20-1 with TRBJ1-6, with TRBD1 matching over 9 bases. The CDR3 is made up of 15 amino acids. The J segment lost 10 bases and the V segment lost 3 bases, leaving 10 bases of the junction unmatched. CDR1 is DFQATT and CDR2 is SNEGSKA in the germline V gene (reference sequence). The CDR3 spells CSASRDRVRESPLHF. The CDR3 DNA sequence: TGCAGTGCTAGTAGGGACAGGGTGAGAGAATCACCCCTCCACTTT.

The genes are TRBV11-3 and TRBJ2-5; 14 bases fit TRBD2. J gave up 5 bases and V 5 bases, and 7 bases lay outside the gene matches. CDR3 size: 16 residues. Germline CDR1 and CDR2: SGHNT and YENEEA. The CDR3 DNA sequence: TGTGCCAGCAGCCTCGGGACTAGCGGGAGCGGTGAGACCCAGTACTTC. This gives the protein CASSLGTSGSGETQYF.

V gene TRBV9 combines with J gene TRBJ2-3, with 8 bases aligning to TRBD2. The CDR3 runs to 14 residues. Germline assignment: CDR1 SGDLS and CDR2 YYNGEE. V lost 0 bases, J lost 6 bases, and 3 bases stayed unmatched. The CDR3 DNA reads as TGTGCCAGCAGCGTAGACGGCGGGAGGGATACGCAGTATTTT. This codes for CASSVDGGRDTQYF. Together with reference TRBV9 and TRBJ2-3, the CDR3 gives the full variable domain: DSGVTQTPKHLITATGQRVTLRCSPRSGDLSVYWYQQSLDQGLQFLIQYYNGEERAKGNILERFSAQQFPDLHSELNLSSLELGDSALYFCASSVDGGRDTQYFGPGTRLTVL.

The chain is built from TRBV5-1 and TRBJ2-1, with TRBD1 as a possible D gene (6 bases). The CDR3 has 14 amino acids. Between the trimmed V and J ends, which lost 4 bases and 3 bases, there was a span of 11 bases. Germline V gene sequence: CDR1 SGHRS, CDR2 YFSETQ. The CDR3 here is CASSIQGNYNEQFF. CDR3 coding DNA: TGCGCCAGCAGCATACAGGGCAACTACAATGAGCAGTTCTTC.

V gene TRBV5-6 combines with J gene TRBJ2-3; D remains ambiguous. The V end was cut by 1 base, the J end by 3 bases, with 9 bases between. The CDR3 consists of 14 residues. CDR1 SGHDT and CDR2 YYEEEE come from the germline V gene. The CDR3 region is CASSLNMRTDTQYF. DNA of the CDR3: TGTGCCAGCAGCTTGAATATGCGGACAGATACGCAGTATTTT.

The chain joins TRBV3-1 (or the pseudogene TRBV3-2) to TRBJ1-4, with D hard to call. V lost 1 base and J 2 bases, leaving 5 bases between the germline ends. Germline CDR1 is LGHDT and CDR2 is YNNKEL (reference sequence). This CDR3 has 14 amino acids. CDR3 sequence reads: CASSQAGTNEKLFF. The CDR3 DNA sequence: TGTGCCAGCAGCCAAGCCGGGACTAATGAAAAACTGTTTTTT.

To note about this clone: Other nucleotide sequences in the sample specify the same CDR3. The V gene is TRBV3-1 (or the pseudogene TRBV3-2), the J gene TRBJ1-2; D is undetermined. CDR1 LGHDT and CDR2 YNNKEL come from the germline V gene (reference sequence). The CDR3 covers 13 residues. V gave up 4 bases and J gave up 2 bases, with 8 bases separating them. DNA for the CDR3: TGTGCCAGCAGCCCGACCGGGAACTATGGCTACACCTTC. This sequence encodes CASSPTGNYGYTF.

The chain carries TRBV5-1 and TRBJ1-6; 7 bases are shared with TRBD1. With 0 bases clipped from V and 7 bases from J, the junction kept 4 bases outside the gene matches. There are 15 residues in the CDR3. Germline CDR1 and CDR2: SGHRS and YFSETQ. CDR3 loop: CASSLEGGKNSPLHF. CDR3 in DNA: TGCGCCAGCAGCTTGGAAGGGGGCAAGAATTCACCCCTCCACTTT. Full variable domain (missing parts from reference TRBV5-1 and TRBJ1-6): KAGVTQTPRYLIKTRGQQVTLSCSPISGHRSVSWYQQTPGQGLQFLFEYFSETQRNKGNFPGRFSGRQFSNSRSEMNVSTLELGDSALYLCASSLEGGKNSPLHFGNGTRLTVT.

The CDR3 sequence is CASSERGLAGGWTDTQYF. DNA of the CDR3: TGTGCCAGCAGTGAAAGGGGACTAGCGGGAGGTTGGACAGATACGCAGTATTTT. The chain recombines TRBV6-1 with TRBJ2-3; 15 bases align to TRBD2. Germline CDR1 MNHNS, CDR2 SASEGT. This CDR3 is built from 18 residues. V shed 2 bases, J shed 3 bases, and the junction held 6 bases outside the gene matches.

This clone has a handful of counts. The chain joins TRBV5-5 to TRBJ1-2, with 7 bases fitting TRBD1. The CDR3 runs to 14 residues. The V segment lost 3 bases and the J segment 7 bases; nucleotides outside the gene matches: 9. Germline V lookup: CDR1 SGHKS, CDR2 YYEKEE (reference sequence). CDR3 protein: CASSSLTGSGGYTF. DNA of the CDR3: TGTGCCAGCAGCTCCCTGACAGGGTCTGGTGGCTACACCTTC.